These T cell receptor beta chains were read from a single sample in a study of cytomegalovirus exposure and HLA in healthy donors. Repertoires were generated with immunoSEQ multiplex PCR, while TCRdb's copy carries only in-frame clones and drops some. The data show over 100,000 clones, 65% to 80% seen once. Specimen: PBMCs. The receptor source for this set is a female donor in good health and CMV-seronegative. The CDR3 runs from the conserved cysteine through the conserved F or W. Fields, in order: clone size, D gene, V gene, J gene, CDR3 DNA, CDR3 protein. The D gene is left open where the match is weak. The size of a clone is reported for some rows only, either as once, few or many, or as a class for expanded clones.

clone_size: NA
d_call: NA
v_call: TRBV7-7
j_call: TRBJ2-2
cdr3_nt: TGTGCCAGCTCAAGGGGTGGGCAGAACACCGGGGAGCTGTTTTTT
cdr3_aa: CASSRGGQNTGELFF

clone_size: NA
d_call: NA
v_call: TRBV5-4
j_call: TRBJ2-3
cdr3_nt: TGTGCCAGCAGCTTGTTCAGGGGAGAAGTAGCTGAAGATACGCAGTATTTT
cdr3_aa: CASSLFRGEVAEDTQYF

clone_size: NA
d_call: TRBD2
v_call: TRBV2
j_call: TRBJ2-3
cdr3_nt: TGTGCCAGCAGTATAGCGGGGGGGAGCACAGATACGCAGTATTTT
cdr3_aa: CASSIAGGSTDTQYF

clone_size: NA
d_call: NA
v_call: TRBV7-9
j_call: TRBJ2-7
cdr3_nt: TGTGCCAGCAGCTTAGAACAGGGTCCGTACGAGCAGTACTTC
cdr3_aa: CASSLEQGPYEQYF

clone_size: NA
d_call: TRBD1
v_call: TRBV5-4
j_call: TRBJ2-1
cdr3_nt: TGTGCCAGCAACTGGGGGCAGGGGGCCTACAATGAGCAGTTCTTC
cdr3_aa: CASNWGQGAYNEQFF

clone_size: NA
d_call: NA
v_call: TRBV7-8
j_call: TRBJ2-7
cdr3_nt: TGTGCCAGCAGCTTAAAGGGTGCAGGGGCGAGCGAGCAGTACTTC
cdr3_aa: CASSLKGAGASEQYF

clone_size: NA
d_call: TRBD1
v_call: TRBV27
j_call: TRBJ2-1
cdr3_nt: TGTGCCAGCTGGTTACAGGGGATGAGGAATGAGCAGTTCTTC
cdr3_aa: CASWLQGMRNEQFF

clone_size: NA
d_call: NA
v_call: TRBV5-5
j_call: TRBJ1-1
cdr3_nt: TGTGCCAGCAGCCGCCACCCAGGGGTGGCTGAAGCTTTCTTT
cdr3_aa: CASSRHPGVAEAFF

clone_size: NA
d_call: NA
v_call: TRBV5-1
j_call: TRBJ2-1
cdr3_nt: TGCGCCAGCAGCTTGGATCAGGGTAATGAGCAGTTCTTC
cdr3_aa: CASSLDQGNEQFF

clone_size: NA
d_call: TRBD1
v_call: TRBV11-2
j_call: TRBJ2-5
cdr3_nt: TGTGCCAGCAGCTTGGACAGGGGGGAGACCCAGTACTTC
cdr3_aa: CASSLDRGETQYF

clone_size: NA
d_call: TRBD2
v_call: TRBV4-3
j_call: TRBJ2-5
cdr3_nt: TGCGCCAGCAGCCAAGAAGCGGGACTAGTGAGAGAGACCCAGTACTTC
cdr3_aa: CASSQEAGLVRETQYF

clone_size: NA
d_call: NA
v_call: TRBV29-1
j_call: TRBJ1-1
cdr3_nt: TGCAGCGTTGAAGCACGGTTACAGCCCAACACTGAAGCTTTCTTT
cdr3_aa: CSVEARLQPNTEAFF

clone_size: once
d_call: NA
v_call: TRBV7-9
j_call: TRBJ1-5
cdr3_nt: TGTGCCAGCAGCTCAGGGCCGATTAGCAATCAGCCCCAGCATTTT
cdr3_aa: CASSSGPISNQPQHF

clone_size: NA
d_call: TRBD1
v_call: TRBV5-1
j_call: TRBJ2-5
cdr3_nt: TGCGCCAGCAGCGTTACAGGGGTGCGGGAGACCCAGTACTTC
cdr3_aa: CASSVTGVRETQYF

clone_size: NA
d_call: TRBD1
v_call: TRBV25-1
j_call: TRBJ1-3
cdr3_nt: TGTGCCAGTACCTCAGACAGGGCATGGATCTCTGGAAACACCATATATTTT
cdr3_aa: CASTSDRAWISGNTIYF

clone_size: NA
d_call: NA
v_call: TRBV2
j_call: TRBJ1-6
cdr3_nt: TGTGCCAGCAGGGGGGGTGCCCTCCACTTT
cdr3_aa: CASRGGALHF

clone_size: NA
d_call: TRBD1
v_call: TRBV11-2
j_call: TRBJ2-7
cdr3_nt: TGTGCCAGCAGCTTAGGGGCGACAGGGGGGACCTACGAGCAGTACTTC
cdr3_aa: CASSLGATGGTYEQYF

clone_size: NA
d_call: TRBD2
v_call: TRBV10-3
j_call: TRBJ2-6
cdr3_nt: TGTGCCATCAGTGAGTCGGAGCGGGGGGGCCTGGCTGGGGCCAACGTCCTGACTTTC
cdr3_aa: CAISESERGGLAGANVLTF

clone_size: NA
d_call: NA
v_call: TRBV7-2
j_call: TRBJ2-2
cdr3_nt: TGTGCCAGCAGCTCCGAATATGGCAGGGAGCTGTTTTTT
cdr3_aa: CASSSEYGRELFF

clone_size: NA
d_call: NA
v_call: TRBV30
j_call: TRBJ1-2
cdr3_nt: TGTGCCTGGAGGATGACAGGTTTGGTCGGCTACACCTTC
cdr3_aa: CAWRMTGLVGYTF

clone_size: NA
d_call: NA
v_call: TRBV4-1
j_call: TRBJ1-5
cdr3_nt: TGCGCCAGCAGCCAAGATGAGGGTCAGCCCCAGCATTTT
cdr3_aa: CASSQDEGQPQHF

clone_size: NA
d_call: TRBD2
v_call: TRBV5-4
j_call: TRBJ2-3
cdr3_nt: TGTGCCAGCAGCGAAAGGCGGACTAGCGGAACCACAGATACGCAGTATTTT
cdr3_aa: CASSERRTSGTTDTQYF

clone_size: NA
d_call: NA
v_call: TRBV4-3
j_call: TRBJ2-7
cdr3_nt: TGCGCCAGCAGCCAGGAGGGACTGCATTTCTACGAGCAGTACTTC
cdr3_aa: CASSQEGLHFYEQYF

clone_size: NA
d_call: NA
v_call: TRBV11-2
j_call: TRBJ2-7
cdr3_nt: TGTGCCAGCACCGACAGACCCTACGAGCAGTACTTC
cdr3_aa: CASTDRPYEQYF

clone_size: NA
d_call: TRBD1
v_call: TRBV6-1
j_call: TRBJ2-7
cdr3_nt: TGTGCCAGCAGTAACCGGGACAGGGCCTACGAGCAGTACTTC
cdr3_aa: CASSNRDRAYEQYF

clone_size: NA
d_call: NA
v_call: TRBV4-3
j_call: TRBJ1-5
cdr3_nt: TGCGCCAGCAGCCAAGACGGGGATAGCAATCAGCCCCAGCATTTT
cdr3_aa: CASSQDGDSNQPQHF

clone_size: NA
d_call: TRBD1
v_call: TRBV7-8
j_call: TRBJ1-1
cdr3_nt: TGTGCCAGCAGCTTGGACAGGGTACGGAGGACTGAAGCTTTCTTT
cdr3_aa: CASSLDRVRRTEAFF

clone_size: NA
d_call: NA
v_call: TRBV4-3
j_call: TRBJ1-2
cdr3_nt: TGCGCCAGCAGCCAAGAGGGGAAAGAGGCAGGGATCTATGGCTACACCTTC
cdr3_aa: CASSQEGKEAGIYGYTF

clone_size: NA
d_call: TRBD1
v_call: TRBV6-1
j_call: TRBJ2-7
cdr3_nt: TGTGCCAGCAGTCAAGCAGGGGGCGCGATCTACGAGCAGTACTTC
cdr3_aa: CASSQAGGAIYEQYF